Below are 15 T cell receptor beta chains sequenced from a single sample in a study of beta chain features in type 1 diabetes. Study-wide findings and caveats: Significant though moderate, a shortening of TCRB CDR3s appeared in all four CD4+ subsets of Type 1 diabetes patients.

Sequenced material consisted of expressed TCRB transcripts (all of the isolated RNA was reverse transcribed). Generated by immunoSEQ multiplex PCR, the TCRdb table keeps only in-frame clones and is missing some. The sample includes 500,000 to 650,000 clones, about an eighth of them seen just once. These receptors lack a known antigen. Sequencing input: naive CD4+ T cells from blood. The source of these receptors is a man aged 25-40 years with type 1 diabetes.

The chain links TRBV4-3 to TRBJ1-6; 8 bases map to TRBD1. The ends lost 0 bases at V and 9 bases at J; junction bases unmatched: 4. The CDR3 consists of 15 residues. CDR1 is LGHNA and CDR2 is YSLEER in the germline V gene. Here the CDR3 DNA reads TGCGCCAGCAGCCAAGAGACAGGGGAGGGTTCACCCCTCCACTTT. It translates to CASSQETGEGSPLHF.

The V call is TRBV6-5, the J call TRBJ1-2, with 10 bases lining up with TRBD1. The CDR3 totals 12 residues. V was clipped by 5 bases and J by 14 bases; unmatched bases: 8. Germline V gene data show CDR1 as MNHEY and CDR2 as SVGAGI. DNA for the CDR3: TGTGCCAGCAGTACCGGGACAGGGGTGTTTACCTTC. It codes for CASSTGTGVFTF.

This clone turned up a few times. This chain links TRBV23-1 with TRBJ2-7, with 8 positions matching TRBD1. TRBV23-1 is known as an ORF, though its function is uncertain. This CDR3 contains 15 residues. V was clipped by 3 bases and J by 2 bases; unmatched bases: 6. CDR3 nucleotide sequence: TGCGCCAGCAGTCACCCCGGACAGGGTACCTACGAGCAGTACTTC. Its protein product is CASSHPGQGTYEQYF.

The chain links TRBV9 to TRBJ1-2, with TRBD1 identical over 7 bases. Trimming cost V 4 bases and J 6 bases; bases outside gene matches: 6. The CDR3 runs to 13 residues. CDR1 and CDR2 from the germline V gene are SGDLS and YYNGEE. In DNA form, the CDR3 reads TGTGCCAGCAGCCCCGGACAGGAAGATGGCTACACCTTC. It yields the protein CASSPGQEDGYTF.

The CDR3 nucleotides read TGTGCCAGCAGTTACGGACAGGGGTCCAATCAGCCCCAGCATTTT. It encodes CASSYGQGSNQPQHF. This rearrangement joins TRBV6-5 to TRBJ1-5; TRBD1 matches at 9 bases. V shed 2 bases, J shed 3 bases, and the junction held 2 bases outside the gene matches. The CDR3 runs 15 residues. CDR1 and CDR2 (germline): MNHEY, SVGAGI.

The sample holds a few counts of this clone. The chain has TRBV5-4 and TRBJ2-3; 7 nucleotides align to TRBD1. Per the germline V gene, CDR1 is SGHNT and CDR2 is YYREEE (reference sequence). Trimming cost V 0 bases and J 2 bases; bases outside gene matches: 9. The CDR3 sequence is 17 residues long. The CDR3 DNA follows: TGTGCCAGCAGCTTGGGGGGCAGGGGGACCTTCACAGATACGCAGTATTTT. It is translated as CASSLGGRGTFTDTQYF.

As DNA, the CDR3 is TGTGCCAGCAGCGCAAACCGGGGCGAAAAACTGTTTTTT. Translating gives CASSANRGEKLFF. The chain links TRBV14 to TRBJ1-4, with a possible D match to TRBD1 (5 bases). V was pared by 5 bases and J by 8 bases, with 12 bases between. Germline CDR1 SGHDN, CDR2 FVKESK. The CDR3 is 13 amino acids.

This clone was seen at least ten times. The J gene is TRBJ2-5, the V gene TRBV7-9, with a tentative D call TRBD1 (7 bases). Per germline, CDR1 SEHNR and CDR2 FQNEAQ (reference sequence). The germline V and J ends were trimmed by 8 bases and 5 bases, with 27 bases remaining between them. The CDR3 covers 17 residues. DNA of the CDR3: TGTGCCAGCGAACCTAAACTAGCCTCTACAGGGGACGAGACCCAGTACTTC. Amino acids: CASEPKLASTGDETQYF. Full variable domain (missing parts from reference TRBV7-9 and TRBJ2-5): DTGVSQNPRHKITKRGQNVTFRCDPISEHNRLYWYRQTLGQGPEFLTYFQNEAQLEKSRLLSDRFSAERPKGSFSTLEIQRTEQGDSAMYLCASEPKLASTGDETQYFGPGTRLLVL.

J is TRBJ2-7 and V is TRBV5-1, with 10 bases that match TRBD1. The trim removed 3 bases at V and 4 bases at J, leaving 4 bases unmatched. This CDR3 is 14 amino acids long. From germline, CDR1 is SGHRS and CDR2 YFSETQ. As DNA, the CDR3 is TGCGCCAGCAGCTCACCGGGACAGGGGTACGAGCAGTACTTC. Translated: CASSSPGQGYEQYF. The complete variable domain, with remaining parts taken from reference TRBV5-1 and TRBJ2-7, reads KAGVTQTPRYLIKTRGQQVTLSCSPISGHRSVSWYQQTPGQGLQFLFEYFSETQRNKGNFPGRFSGRQFSNSRSEMNVSTLELGDSALYLCASSSPGQGYEQYFGPGTRLTVT.

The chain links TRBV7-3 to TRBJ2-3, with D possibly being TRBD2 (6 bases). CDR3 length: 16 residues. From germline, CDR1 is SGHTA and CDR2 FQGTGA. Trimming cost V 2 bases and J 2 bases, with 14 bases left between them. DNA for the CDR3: TGTGCCAGCAGCTTATATGGGGAGGCGAACACAGATACGCAGTATTTT. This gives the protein CASSLYGEANTDTQYF.

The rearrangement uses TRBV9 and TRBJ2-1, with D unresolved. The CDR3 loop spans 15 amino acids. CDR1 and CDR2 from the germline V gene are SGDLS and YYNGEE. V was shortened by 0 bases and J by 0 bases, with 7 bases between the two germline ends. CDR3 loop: CASSVAVASYNEQFF. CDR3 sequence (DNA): TGTGCCAGCAGCGTAGCGGTGGCCTCCTACAATGAGCAGTTCTTC.

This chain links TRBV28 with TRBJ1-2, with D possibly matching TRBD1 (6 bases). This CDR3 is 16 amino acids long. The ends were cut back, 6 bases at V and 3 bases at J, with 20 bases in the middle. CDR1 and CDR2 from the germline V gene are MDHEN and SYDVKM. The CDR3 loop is CASRRRIQGVDYGYTF. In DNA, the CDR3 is TGTGCCAGCAGGCGCAGAATACAGGGTGTGGACTATGGCTACACCTTC.

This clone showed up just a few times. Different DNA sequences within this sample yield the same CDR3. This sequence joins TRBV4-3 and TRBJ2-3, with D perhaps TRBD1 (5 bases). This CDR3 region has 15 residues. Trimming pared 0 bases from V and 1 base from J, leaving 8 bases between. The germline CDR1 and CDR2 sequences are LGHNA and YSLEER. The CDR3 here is CASSQDPQGTDTQYF. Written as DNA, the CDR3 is TGCGCCAGCAGCCAAGATCCACAGGGCACAGATACGCAGTATTTT.

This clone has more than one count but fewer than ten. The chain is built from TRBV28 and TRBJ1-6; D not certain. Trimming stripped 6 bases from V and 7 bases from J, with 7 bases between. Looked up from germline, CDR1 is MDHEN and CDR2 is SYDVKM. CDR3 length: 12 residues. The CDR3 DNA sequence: TGTGCCAGCAGATACCTAAATTCACCCCTCCACTTT. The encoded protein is CASRYLNSPLHF.

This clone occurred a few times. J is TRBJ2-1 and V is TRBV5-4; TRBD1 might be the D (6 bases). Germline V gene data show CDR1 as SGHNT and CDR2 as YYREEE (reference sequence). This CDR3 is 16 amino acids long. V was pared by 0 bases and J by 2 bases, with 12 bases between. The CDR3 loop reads CASSLVGHPTYNEQFF. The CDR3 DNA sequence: TGTGCCAGCAGCTTGGTGGGACACCCAACCTACAATGAGCAGTTCTTC.